What follows are 30 T cell receptor beta chains derived from one specimen sequenced in a study of blood T cell repertoires in COVID-19. The assay was immunoSEQ multiplex PCR, and TCRdb's table has in-frame clones only and misses some. The repertoire consists of roughly 280,000 clones, with around 90% occurring once and the leading ten covering around 2.1%. The sample was peripheral blood. Source of these receptors: a man aged 50-60 years with acute or convalescent COVID-19.

The chain carries TRBV5-1 and TRBJ2-1, with D perhaps matching TRBD1 (6 bases). Germline V gene sequence: CDR1 SGHRS, CDR2 YFSETQ. V was clipped by 2 bases and J by 8 bases, with 20 bases between them. The length of the CDR3 is 16 residues. The CDR3 region has the DNA TGCGCCAGCAGCTTAACCGGGACACCGAGGGTGGATGAGCAGTTCTTC. Translating gives CASSLTGTPRVDEQFF. Full variable domain (rest looked up from reference TRBV5-1 and TRBJ2-1): KAGVTQTPRYLIKTRGQQVTLSCSPISGHRSVSWYQQTPGQGLQFLFEYFSETQRNKGNFPGRFSGRQFSNSRSEMNVSTLELGDSALYLCASSLTGTPRVDEQFFGPGTRLTVL.

This clone has only one observation. V usage is TRBV13 and J usage is TRBJ1-2; 9 nucleotides match TRBD1. V lost 5 bases, J lost 6 bases, and 7 bases stayed unmatched. CDR1 is PRHDT, CDR2 FYEKMQ, per germline (reference sequence). The CDR3 contains 14 residues. This chain's CDR3 is CASSRTGGRHGYTF. As DNA, the CDR3 is TGTGCCAGCAGCCGAACAGGGGGCAGGCATGGCTACACCTTC.

J is TRBJ1-6 and V is TRBV19; D is unresolved. The V gene lost 9 bases and the J gene lost 3 bases, with 15 bases spanning the gap. CDR3 length: 15 amino acids. From germline, CDR1 is LNHDA and CDR2 SQIVND (reference sequence). The CDR3 reads CASRRTLSYNSPLHF. The DNA of the CDR3 is TGTGCCAGCCGGAGGACGTTAAGCTATAATTCACCCCTCCACTTT. Drawing the rest from reference TRBV19 and TRBJ1-6, the complete variable domain is DGGITQSPKYLFRKEGQNVTLSCEQNLNHDAMYWYRQDPGQGLRLIYYSQIVNDFQKGDIAEGYSVSREKKESFPLTVTSAQKNPTAFYLCASRRTLSYNSPLHFGNGTRLTVT.

J is TRBJ2-7 and V is TRBV11-1, with TRBD1 as a possible D gene (6 bases). The V end was cut by 5 bases, the J end by 1 base, with 12 bases between. Looked up from germline, CDR1 is SGHAT and CDR2 is FQDESV (reference sequence). The CDR3 consists of 14 residues. CDR3 coding DNA: TGTGCCAGCAGCCCTCAGGGGTATTCCTACGAGCAGTACTTC. Its translation is CASSPQGYSYEQYF. The variable domain in full, completed from reference TRBV11-1 and TRBJ2-7, reads EAEVAQSPRYKITEKSQAVAFWCDPISGHATLYWYRQILGQGPELLVQFQDESVVDDSQLPKDRFSAERLKGVDSTLKIQPAELGDSAMYLCASSPQGYSYEQYFGPGTRLTVT.

The chain is built from TRBV9 and TRBJ2-1, with D unclear. The CDR3 is 16 residues long. Trimming shortened V by 3 bases and J by 0 bases, and 13 bases separated the two germline ends. Germline CDR1 SGDLS, CDR2 YYNGEE. CDR3 sequence: CASSELGGYSYNEQFF. CDR3 sequence (DNA): TGTGCCAGCAGCGAGCTCGGCGGCTACTCCTACAATGAGCAGTTCTTC.

The chain recombines TRBV7-9 with TRBJ1-5; D not certain. The CDR3 runs 16 residues. Germline V CDR1 and CDR2: SEHNR, FQNEAQ (reference sequence). V was trimmed by 1 base and J by 6 bases, leaving 16 bases between them. CDR3 residues: CASSLGASGGSQPQHF. The CDR3 DNA sequence: TGTGCCAGCAGCTTAGGGGCCAGCGGTGGGAGTCAGCCCCAGCATTTT.

The V and J genes are TRBV6-4 and TRBJ1-2; the match to TRBD1 covers 10 bases. Germline values: CDR1 MRHNA, CDR2 SNTAGT. Unmatched junction bases numbered 9, after V lost 6 bases and J lost 5 bases. The CDR3 covers 15 residues. The CDR3 nucleotides are TGTGCCAGCAGACGCGGACAGGGGGAACTGTATGGCTACACCTTC. Its protein product is CASRRGQGELYGYTF.

This clone was seen once. This chain uses TRBV2 with TRBJ2-5; D is perhaps TRBD2 (5 bases). The CDR3 covers 13 residues. V gave up 7 bases and J gave up 1 base, with 10 bases separating them. Germline CDR1 reads SNHLY; CDR2 reads FYNNEI. CDR3 residues: CASNERLQETQYF. CDR3 coding DNA: TGTGCCAGCAACGAGCGGCTCCAAGAGACCCAGTACTTC.

The count of this clone is one. This chain links TRBV7-9 with TRBJ2-7; 8 nucleotides agree with TRBD2. Trimming took 5 bases from V and 4 from J; bases not matched to a gene: 10. The CDR3 length is 15 residues. Looked up from germline, CDR1 is SEHNR and CDR2 is FQNEAQ (reference sequence). The CDR3 loop is CASSPLAGGFYEQYF. The CDR3 DNA sequence: TGTGCCAGCAGCCCCCTGGCGGGGGGCTTTTACGAGCAGTACTTC. Variable domain in full (rest from reference TRBV7-9 and TRBJ2-7): DTGVSQNPRHKITKRGQNVTFRCDPISEHNRLYWYRQTLGQGPEFLTYFQNEAQLEKSRLLSDRFSAERPKGSFSTLEIQRTEQGDSAMYLCASSPLAGGFYEQYFGPGTRLTVT.

The chain has TRBV19 and TRBJ1-2; D call uncertain. This CDR3 is 16 amino acids long. CDR1 and CDR2 (germline): LNHDA, SQIVND (reference sequence). V lost 0 bases and J lost 10, with 21 bases in between. The CDR3: CASSIELGRSVSDYTF. The CDR3 nucleotides are TGTGCCAGTAGTATAGAGTTGGGCAGAAGTGTCTCTGACTACACCTTC.

This clone appeared once. The chain couples TRBV3-1 (or the pseudogene TRBV3-2) to TRBJ2-7; 9 bases match TRBD2. CDR3 size: 15 residues. Germline V gene data show CDR1 as LGHDT and CDR2 as YNNKEL (reference sequence). V shed 0 bases and J 7 bases; nucleotides not matched to a gene: 7. The CDR3 DNA follows: TGTGCCAGCAGCCAAGATCTAGGACTAGCGAGAGAGCAGTACTTC. This sequence encodes CASSQDLGLAREQYF.

The V gene is TRBV5-1, the J gene TRBJ2-7; the match to TRBD2 covers 9 bases. CDR1 and CDR2 from the germline V gene are SGHRS and YFSETQ. The CDR3 runs to 19 residues. V trimming: 0 bases; J trimming: 0 bases; junction bases outside the gene matches: 13. Written as DNA, the CDR3 is TGCGCCAGCAGCTTGGCTCCGACTAGCGGACTAATATCCTCCTACGAGCAGTACTTC. Encoded protein: CASSLAPTSGLISSYEQYF.

The rearrangement uses TRBV3-1 (or the pseudogene TRBV3-2) and TRBJ1-1; TRBD1 might be the D (6 bases). CDR3 size: 14 residues. The germline CDR1 and CDR2 sequences are LGHDT and YNNKEL (reference sequence). The V end was cut by 4 bases, the J end by 3 bases, with 12 bases between. The CDR3 region is CASSLTSGDTEAFF. DNA for the CDR3: TGTGCCAGCAGCCTTACTTCAGGGGACACTGAAGCTTTCTTT.

The V call is TRBV11-3, the J call TRBJ2-2; 7 bases map to TRBD1. With 4 bases clipped from V and 0 bases from J, the junction kept 2 bases outside the gene matches. The V gene's germline CDR1 is SGHNT and CDR2 YENEEA. The CDR3 totals 15 residues. The CDR3 DNA reads TGTGCCAGCAGCTCGACAGGGACGAACACCGGGGAGCTGTTTTTT. Translated: CASSSTGTNTGELFF.

This chain joins TRBV10-3 and TRBJ2-1; possibly TRBD1 for D (6 bases). V was pared by 0 bases and J by 7 bases, with 10 bases between. This CDR3 spans 14 amino acids. In germline, CDR1 is ENHRY, CDR2 SYGVKD. This chain's CDR3 is CAISESLGGNEQFF. The DNA for the CDR3 is TGTGCCATCAGTGAGTCGCTAGGGGGTAATGAGCAGTTCTTC.

The gene calls are TRBV5-6 and TRBJ1-2; 9 nucleotides line up with TRBD1. From germline, CDR1 is SGHDT and CDR2 YYEEEE. V lost 0 bases and J lost 7; bases outside the gene matches: 7. The CDR3 runs to 15 residues. The chain's CDR3 is CASSLGDREFGGYTF. The CDR3 coding sequence is TGTGCCAGCAGCTTGGGGGACAGGGAGTTCGGTGGCTACACCTTC.

This chain connects TRBV2 to TRBJ1-4; 10 bases are a match to TRBD1. The CDR3 extends over 15 amino acids. V dropped 8 bases and J dropped 4; count of bases not matched to a gene: 7. Germline CDR1 is SNHLY and CDR2 is FYNNEI. CDR3 sequence: CASRQGALGNEKLFF. The CDR3 bases are TGTGCCAGCCGACAGGGGGCGCTTGGTAATGAAAAACTGTTTTTT.

The V and J genes are TRBV30 and TRBJ2-1, with D possibly matching TRBD2 (5 bases). The CDR3 runs 14 residues. The germline gives CDR1 GTSNPN, CDR2 SVGIG (reference sequence). V lost 7 bases and J 5 bases, leaving 18 bases between the germline ends. CDR3 protein: CAFGAGPTDNEQFF. Here the CDR3 DNA reads TGTGCCTTCGGCGCGGGCCCAACCGACAATGAGCAGTTCTTC.

V gene TRBV14 combines with J gene TRBJ1-2; perhaps TRBD1 as D (5 bases). CDR3 length: 15 amino acids. Trimming shortened V by 1 base and J by 4 bases, and 13 bases separated the two germline ends. CDR1 and CDR2 (germline): SGHDN, FVKESK. The CDR3 here is CASSQVGPGPYGYTF. For the CDR3, the DNA is TGTGCCAGCAGCCAAGTGGGGCCAGGCCCCTATGGCTACACCTTC.

The genes are TRBV19 and TRBJ1-5; D remains unclear. V gave up 8 bases and J gave up 4 bases, with 18 bases separating them. Germline CDR1 reads LNHDA; CDR2 reads SQIVND (reference sequence). The CDR3 sequence is 15 residues long. The CDR3 region has the DNA TGTGCCAGTTCAACCCTTAGCCCCCGGAATCAGCCCCAGCATTTT. Protein product: CASSTLSPRNQPQHF.

The chain combines TRBV4-1 with TRBJ2-1; D is perhaps TRBD2 (5 bases). Per germline, CDR1 MGHRA and CDR2 YSYEKL. V was shortened by 4 bases and J by 2 bases, with 24 bases between the two germline ends. The CDR3 is 19 amino acids. The CDR3 protein is CASSPGIPPLSKTYNEQFF. The DNA of the CDR3 is TGCGCCAGCAGCCCGGGGATTCCTCCACTGTCGAAAACCTACAATGAGCAGTTCTTC.

The chain employs TRBV19 and TRBJ1-5; D is perhaps TRBD1 (5 bases). The V gene's germline CDR1 is LNHDA and CDR2 SQIVND (reference sequence). This CDR3 is built from 14 residues. V was clipped by 7 bases and J by 4 bases, with 14 bases between them. The CDR3 sequence is CASTRGGRNQPQHF. In DNA, the CDR3 is TGTGCCAGTACCCGGGGGGGGAGGAATCAGCCCCAGCATTTT.

The chain uses TRBV9 and TRBJ1-3; D gene ambiguous. The germline CDR1 and CDR2 sequences are SGDLS and YYNGEE. The CDR3 is made up of 15 amino acids. Trimming took 4 bases from V and 3 from J, leaving 14 bases between them. CDR3 DNA: TGTGCCAGCAGCCCTTATACAGAAGGTGGAAACACCATATATTTT. It codes for CASSPYTEGGNTIYF.

This clone came up once. V usage is TRBV15 and J usage is TRBJ1-2; weak D call: TRBD1 (5 bases). This CDR3 comprises 14 residues. V shed 4 bases and J shed 4 bases, with 13 bases lying between them. Germline CDR1 LNHNV, CDR2 YYDKDF (reference sequence). CDR3 sequence reads: CATSNTGGGYGYTF. CDR3 sequence (DNA): TGTGCCACCAGCAACACGGGGGGGGGCTATGGCTACACCTTC.

V is TRBV7-6 and J is TRBJ1-6; 7 positions match TRBD1. Germline CDR1 is SGHVS and CDR2 is FNYEAQ. V lost 5 bases to trimming and J lost 7 bases; unmatched junction nucleotides: 11. The CDR3 contains 16 residues. CDR3 nucleotides: TGTGCCAGCAGCCGGAACCCTGACAGGGAAAATTCACCCCTCCACTTT. Amino acid sequence: CASSRNPDRENSPLHF.

J is TRBJ1-2 and V is TRBV5-1, with 7 bases identical to TRBD1. This CDR3 contains 16 residues. Germline CDR1 and CDR2: SGHRS and YFSETQ. V was pared by 4 bases and J by 6 bases, with 15 bases of the junction left unmatched. The CDR3 DNA reads TGCGCCAGCAGCCCGGGGACAGCCGGCCCTGCGGATGGCTACACCTTC. Amino acid sequence: CASSPGTAGPADGYTF.

This rearrangement joins TRBV10-2 to TRBJ1-2; 7 bases align to TRBD1. V lost 0 bases to trimming and J lost 4 bases; unmatched junction nucleotides: 14. The CDR3 spans 18 residues. Germline V gives CDR1 WSHSY, CDR2 SAAADI. The CDR3 is CASSESGTEIGSLYGYTF. In DNA, the CDR3 is TGCGCCAGCAGTGAGTCAGGGACAGAGATCGGCTCCCTCTATGGCTACACCTTC.

The chain recombines TRBV18 with TRBJ2-1; a weak D match, TRBD1 (6 bases). From germline, CDR1 is KGHSH and CDR2 LQKENI. The CDR3 has 14 residues. V was shortened by 3 bases and J by 5 bases, with 11 bases between the two germline ends. CDR3 sequence reads: CASSPVGQNNEQFF. In DNA form, the CDR3 reads TGTGCCAGCTCACCGGTTGGACAGAACAATGAGCAGTTCTTC.

The V and J genes are TRBV4-2 and TRBJ1-6; 8 nucleotides align to TRBD1. Germline CDR1 LGHNA, CDR2 YNFKEQ. The CDR3 spans 15 residues. V gave up 3 bases and J gave up 7 bases; unmatched junction bases: 5. The CDR3 sequence is CASSQDRAFNSPLHF. CDR3 DNA sequence: TGTGCCAGCAGCCAGGACAGGGCCTTCAATTCACCCCTCCACTTT.

This sequence joins TRBV9 and TRBJ1-1; D is unresolved. V lost 4 bases and J 3 bases, leaving 16 bases between the germline ends. The CDR3 has 15 residues. Looked up from germline, CDR1 is SGDLS and CDR2 is YYNGEE. The CDR3 region is CASSQIPDMDTEAFF. The DNA for the CDR3 is TGTGCCAGCAGCCAGATCCCCGACATGGACACTGAAGCTTTCTTT.